This TCR beta chain was obtained from a study of CD8 T cells in Susac syndrome. RNA totalling about 0.5 to 1 ug underwent reverse transcription with random hexamers. Amplification of TCR beta CDR3 was carried out by immunoSEQ multiplex PCR, which covered 54 Vbeta and 13 Jbeta segments. TCRdb used MiXCR to reprocess the immunoSEQ multiplex PCR reads, holding one entry per CDR3 protein. Of fewer than 350,000 distinct CDR3 sequences detected, around nine tenths appear once; the ten largest clones hold around 0.18%. CD8+ and CD4+ blood T cells underwent TCR beta sequencing. Relapsing-remitting disease, either stable or active, was present in the treatment-naive patients who were the multiple sclerosis controls. The CDR3 has 13 amino acids. V shed 6 bases, J shed 2 bases, and the junction held 3 bases outside the gene matches. Germline V gene data show CDR1 as SNHLY and CDR2 as FYNNEI.

The V and J genes are TRBV2 and TRBJ2-5, with 7 bases identical to TRBD2. The TCR originated in a human donor with multiple sclerosis. Sample: CD8+ T cells from PBMCs. The CDR3 sequence: CASRGTIQETQYF. CDR3 sequence (DNA): TGTGCCAGCAGGGGGACTATACAAGAGACCCAGTACTTC.